Sequencing of this T cell receptor (beta chain) was carried out in a study of shared clonotypes between healthy human individuals (dated by TCRdb to 2019 to 2021). For the wider study: Three men and a couple of women, aged 18 to 49 years, made up the cohort. Per donor, three plates each were used for CD4 naive and CD4 memory, two for CD8 naive, and one for CD8 memory. The study deeply sequenced blood TCR repertoires of five healthy adults to estimate repertoire size and the extent of clonotype sharing between individuals. To increase sequencing depth and limit assay-specific biases, TCR repertoire library preparation and sequencing were carried out by different laboratories using diverse techniques. Leukapheresis yielded between about 0.85 and 10 billion PBMCs per donor.

Trimming leaves V shorter by 9 bases and J shorter by 4 bases, with the junction holding 5 bases beyond the gene matches. CDR1 and CDR2 (LNHDA, SQIVND) derive from the germline V gene (reference sequence). The CDR3, cysteine through phenylalanine, is 13 amino acids long. The DNA shown is the 39-base CDR3, in frame from base 1. General conclusions and limits of the study: Even with the large sequencing depth, rarefaction of the sorted-subset datasets indicated that sequencing was incomplete. Larger estimated clonotype richness was generally found for naive subsets than for memory subsets. Pairwise subsampling indicated that sequencing depth was expected to affect the degree of clonotype sharing among donors. Higher generation probabilities were observed for clonotypes shared by all four sorted-subset donors than for non-shared clonotypes. Because the study included a small number of donors, the genetic and exposure-history diversity represented was limited. When several donors were compared, the shared fraction of clonotypes was around 5.1% for naive CD4, 3.5% to 4% for naive CD8, 2% to 2.5% for memory CD4, and less than 0.5% for memory CD8. Sampling was restricted to blood, and TCR repertoires in tissues likely differ from the TCR repertoires found in blood.

Using the deep immunoSEQ assay, TCR CDR3 regions were amplified from genomic DNA by multiplex PCR. Extracted genomic DNA from each cell subset was distributed evenly across all wells of several immunoSEQ 96-well plates, and each plate was treated as a replicate. For sorted subsets, 200 to 250 ng genomic DNA, equal to some 30,000 T cell genomes, was loaded into each replicate PCR. Purified libraries were measured with a Qubit 3.0 fluorometer, size-checked on a Bioanalyzer 2100, and measured again with the KAPA Library Quantification kit. Every immunoSEQ 96-well plate was sequenced on a separate single-read 150-cycle Illumina NextSeq 550 flow cell. The paper's processing steps were these. Because the immunoSEQ output held only junctional sequences and lacked quality scores, the filtering could not match the filtering applied to full-length reads. To assign V/J genes and CDR3, sequences were annotated using PyIR, a Python wrapper for IgBLAST v1.9, with IMGT germline references. Reads were removed for weak V/J assignments (E-value above 1e-6), missing CDR3, stop codons, out-of-frame junctions, or ambiguous translated residues. V3J clonotypes were defined as sequences sharing the same inferred V gene, J gene, and CDR3 amino acid sequence. The percentage overlap between two repertoires was calculated by dividing the number of shared unique clonotypes by the size of the smaller repertoire. Richness of each repertoire was evaluated using RTK rarefaction, the Chao1 estimator, and Recon v2.1 estimates of unobserved clonotypes. OLGA was used to compute generation probabilities for all TCRbeta clonotypes that the gDNA method yielded from a handful of donors. TCRdb re-hosts the immuneACCESS table, in-frame sequences only. Its copies lack some clones; in the studies checked, an unresolved V gene accounts for under half of them, and the cause for the rest is not known. Clone size and V and J calls were adopted from that table, with D and trimming inferred from the DNA. Across this sample there are 2 million to 3 million clones, with 80% to 95% seen only once. The ten largest clones add up to about 0.38% of the sample.

Donors were healthy HIV-negative adults with no recently reported acute infections or vaccinations. All donors were Caucasian adults living in Nashville, Tennessee, USA. CD4+ T cells were enriched by magnetic negative selection; naive cells were then positively selected on CD45RA, and the negative fraction formed the memory subset. Blood was obtained by leukapheresis, after which PBMCs were separated by Ficoll-Histopaque density gradient centrifugation and cryopreserved in liquid nitrogen vapor phase. Analytical flow cytometry was used to check the purity and quantity of every magnetically sorted T cell population. From each sorted fraction, genomic DNA was isolated and quantified by UV absorbance on a Nanodrop 2000c. On this clone: What antigen it recognizes has not been identified. Qualities for individual bases were not recorded, and no much larger clone is one base off. The same CDR3 is also encoded by other DNA sequences in this sample.

The sequence derives from a man aged 18 to 30 in good health. Some clones in this sample may be carry-over from other donors' samples. Sequencing input: naive CD4+ T cells from PBMCs. The cell subset or site label corresponds to: CD45RA+ positively selected. Recombination connected TRBV19 to TRBJ2-1, with 8 bases aligning to TRBD1. The DNA reads as follows: TGTGCCAGCCGGGACAGGCATTACAATGAGCAGTTCTTC. Its protein reads: CASRDRHYNEQFF.